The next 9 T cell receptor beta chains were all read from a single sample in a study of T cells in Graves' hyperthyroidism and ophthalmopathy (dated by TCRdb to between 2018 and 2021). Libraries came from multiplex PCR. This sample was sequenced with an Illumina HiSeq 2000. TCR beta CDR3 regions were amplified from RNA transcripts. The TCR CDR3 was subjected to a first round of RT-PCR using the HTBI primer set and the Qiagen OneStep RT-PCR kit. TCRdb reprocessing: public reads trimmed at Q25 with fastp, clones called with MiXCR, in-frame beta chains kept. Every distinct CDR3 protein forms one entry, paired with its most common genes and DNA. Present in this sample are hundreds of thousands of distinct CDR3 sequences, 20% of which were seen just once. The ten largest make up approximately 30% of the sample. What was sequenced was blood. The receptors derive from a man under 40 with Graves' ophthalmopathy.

The CDR3 region has the DNA TGTGCCAGCAGCTTTGGGTCCCGGGGGACTGAAGCTTTCTTT. As protein: CASSFGSRGTEAFF. The J gene is TRBJ1-1, the V gene TRBV13; D possibly corresponds to TRBD1 (5 bases). The CDR3 totals 14 residues. Germline-derived CDR1 and CDR2 are PRHDT and FYEKMQ (reference sequence). The germline V and J ends were trimmed by 3 bases and 5 bases, with 13 bases remaining between them.

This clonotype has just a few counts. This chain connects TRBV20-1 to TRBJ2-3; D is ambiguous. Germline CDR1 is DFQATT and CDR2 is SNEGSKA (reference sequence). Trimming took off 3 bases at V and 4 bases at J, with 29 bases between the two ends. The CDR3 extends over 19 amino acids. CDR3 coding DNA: TGCAGTGCTAGCCTCCAGGCTAGATCCTTACGTATGGAACCAGATACGCAGTATTTT. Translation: CSASLQARSLRMEPDTQYF.

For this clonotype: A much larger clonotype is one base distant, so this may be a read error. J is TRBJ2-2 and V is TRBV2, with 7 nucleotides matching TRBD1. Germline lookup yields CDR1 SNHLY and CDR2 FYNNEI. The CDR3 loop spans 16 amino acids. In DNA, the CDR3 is TGTGCCAGCAGGATGGACAGGCGCACGAACACCGGGGAGCTGGTTTTT. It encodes CASRMDRRTNTGELVF.

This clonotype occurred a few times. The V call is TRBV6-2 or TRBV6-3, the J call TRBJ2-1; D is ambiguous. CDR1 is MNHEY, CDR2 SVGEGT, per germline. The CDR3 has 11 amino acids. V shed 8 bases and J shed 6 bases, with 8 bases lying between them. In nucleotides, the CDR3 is TGTGCCAGCCGCGAAGTCAATGAGCAGTTCTTC. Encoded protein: CASREVNEQFF.

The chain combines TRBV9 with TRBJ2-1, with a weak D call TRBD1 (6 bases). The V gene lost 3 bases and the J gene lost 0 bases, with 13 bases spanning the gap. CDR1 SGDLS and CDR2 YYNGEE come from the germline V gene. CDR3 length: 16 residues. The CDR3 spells CASSEGVGTSYNEQFF. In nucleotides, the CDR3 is TGTGCCAGCAGCGAGGGGGTGGGCACCTCCTACAATGAGCAGTTCTTC.

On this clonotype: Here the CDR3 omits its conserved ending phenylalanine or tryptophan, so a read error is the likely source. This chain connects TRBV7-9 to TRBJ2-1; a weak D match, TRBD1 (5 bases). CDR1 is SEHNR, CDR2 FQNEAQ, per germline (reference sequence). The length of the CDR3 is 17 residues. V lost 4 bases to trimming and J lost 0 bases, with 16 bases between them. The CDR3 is CASSSQDAGLSYNEQFL. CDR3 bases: TGTGCCAGCAGCTCGCAGGACGCAGGGCTCTCCTACAATGAGCAGTTCCTC.

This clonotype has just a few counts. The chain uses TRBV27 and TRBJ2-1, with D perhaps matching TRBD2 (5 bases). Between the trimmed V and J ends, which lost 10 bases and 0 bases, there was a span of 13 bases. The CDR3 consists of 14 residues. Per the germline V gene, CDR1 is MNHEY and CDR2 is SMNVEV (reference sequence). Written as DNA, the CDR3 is TGTGCCACCGGGGATAAGAGCTCCTACAATGAGCAGTTCTTC. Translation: CATGDKSSYNEQFF.

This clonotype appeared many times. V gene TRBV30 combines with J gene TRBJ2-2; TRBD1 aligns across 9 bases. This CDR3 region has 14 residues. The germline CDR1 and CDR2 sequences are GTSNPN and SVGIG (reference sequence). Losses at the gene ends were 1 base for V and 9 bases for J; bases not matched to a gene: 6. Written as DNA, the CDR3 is TGTGCCTGGAGTGGACAGGGGGGTGTTCGGGAGCTGTTTTTT. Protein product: CAWSGQGGVRELFF.

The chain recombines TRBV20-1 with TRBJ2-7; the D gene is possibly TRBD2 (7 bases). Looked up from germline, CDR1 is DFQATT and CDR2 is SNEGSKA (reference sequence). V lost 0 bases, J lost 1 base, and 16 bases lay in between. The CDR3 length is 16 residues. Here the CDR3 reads CSARDQGGGISYEQYF. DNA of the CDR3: TGCAGTGCTAGAGATCAAGGGGGGGGGATATCCTACGAGCAGTACTTC.